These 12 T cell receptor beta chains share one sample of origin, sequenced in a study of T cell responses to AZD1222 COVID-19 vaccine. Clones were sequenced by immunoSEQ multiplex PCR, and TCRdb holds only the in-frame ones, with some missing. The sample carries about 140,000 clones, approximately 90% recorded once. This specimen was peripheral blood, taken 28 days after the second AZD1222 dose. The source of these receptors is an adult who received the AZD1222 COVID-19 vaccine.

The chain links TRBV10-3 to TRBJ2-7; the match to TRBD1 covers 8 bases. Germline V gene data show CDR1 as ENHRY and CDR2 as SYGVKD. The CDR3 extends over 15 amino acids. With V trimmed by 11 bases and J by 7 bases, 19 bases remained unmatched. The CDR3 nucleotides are TGTGCCGCCGGGGGAGACAGGGGCGTTCCGGGTGAGCAGTACTTC. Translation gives CAAGGDRGVPGEQYF.

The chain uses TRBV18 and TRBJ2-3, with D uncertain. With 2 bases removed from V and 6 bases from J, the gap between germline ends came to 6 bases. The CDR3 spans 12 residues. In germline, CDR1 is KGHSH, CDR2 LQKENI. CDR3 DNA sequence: TGTGCCAGCTCACCAAACGGGGATACGCAGTATTTT. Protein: CASSPNGDTQYF.

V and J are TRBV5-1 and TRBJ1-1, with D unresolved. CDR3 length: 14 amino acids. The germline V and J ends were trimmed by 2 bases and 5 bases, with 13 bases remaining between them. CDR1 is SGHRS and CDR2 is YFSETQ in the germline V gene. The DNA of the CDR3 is TGCGCCAGCAGCTTCGGCACCTCGAGGACTGAAGCTTTCTTT. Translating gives CASSFGTSRTEAFF. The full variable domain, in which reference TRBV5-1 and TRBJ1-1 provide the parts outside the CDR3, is KAGVTQTPRYLIKTRGQQVTLSCSPISGHRSVSWYQQTPGQGLQFLFEYFSETQRNKGNFPGRFSGRQFSNSRSEMNVSTLELGDSALYLCASSFGTSRTEAFFGQGTRLTVV.

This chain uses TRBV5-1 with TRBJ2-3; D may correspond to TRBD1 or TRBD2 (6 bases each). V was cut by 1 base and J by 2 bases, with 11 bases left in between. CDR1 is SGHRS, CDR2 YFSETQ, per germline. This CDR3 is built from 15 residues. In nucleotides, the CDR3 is TGCGCCAGCAGCTTGCCGGGGGCCCACACAGATACGCAGTATTTT. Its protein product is CASSLPGAHTDTQYF. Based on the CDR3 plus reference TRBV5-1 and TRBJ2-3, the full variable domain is KAGVTQTPRYLIKTRGQQVTLSCSPISGHRSVSWYQQTPGQGLQFLFEYFSETQRNKGNFPGRFSGRQFSNSRSEMNVSTLELGDSALYLCASSLPGAHTDTQYFGPGTRLTVL.

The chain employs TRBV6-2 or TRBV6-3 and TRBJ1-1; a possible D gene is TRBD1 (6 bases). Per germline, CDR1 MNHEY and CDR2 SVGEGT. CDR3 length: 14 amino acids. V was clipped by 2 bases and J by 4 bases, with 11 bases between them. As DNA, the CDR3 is TGTGCCAGCAGTTACGAAGGGGGGGGCACTGAAGCTTTCTTT. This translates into CASSYEGGGTEAFF.

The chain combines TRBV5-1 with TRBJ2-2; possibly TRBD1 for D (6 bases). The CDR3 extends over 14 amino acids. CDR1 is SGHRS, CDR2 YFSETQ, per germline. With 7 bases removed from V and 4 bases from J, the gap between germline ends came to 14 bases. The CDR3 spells CASGTGTTTGELFF. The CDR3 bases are TGCGCCAGCGGAACAGGGACAACCACCGGGGAGCTGTTTTTT.

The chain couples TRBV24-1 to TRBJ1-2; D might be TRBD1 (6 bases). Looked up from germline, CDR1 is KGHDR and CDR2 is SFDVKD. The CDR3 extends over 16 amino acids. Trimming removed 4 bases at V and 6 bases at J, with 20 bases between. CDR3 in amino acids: CATSERGIGQTDGYTF. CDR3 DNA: TGTGCCACCAGTGAAAGGGGAATCGGACAGACCGATGGCTACACCTTC.

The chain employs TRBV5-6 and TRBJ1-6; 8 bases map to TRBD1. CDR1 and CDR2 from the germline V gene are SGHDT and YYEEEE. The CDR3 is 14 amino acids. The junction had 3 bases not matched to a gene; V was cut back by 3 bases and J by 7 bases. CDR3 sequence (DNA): TGTGCCAGCAGCTCGGACAGGGAAAATTCACCCCTCCACTTT. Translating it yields CASSSDRENSPLHF.

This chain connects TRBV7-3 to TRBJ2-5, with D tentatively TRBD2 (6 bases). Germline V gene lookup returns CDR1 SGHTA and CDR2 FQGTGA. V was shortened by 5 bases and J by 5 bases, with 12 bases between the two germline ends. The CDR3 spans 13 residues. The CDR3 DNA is TGTGCCAGCAGCCCTGGGGCGGGGGAGACCCAGTACTTC. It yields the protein CASSPGAGETQYF.

CDR3: CAWSVRPGRGSPLHF. CDR3 nucleotides: TGTGCCTGGAGTGTACGTCCGGGACGCGGGTCACCCCTCCACTTT. This chain links TRBV30 with TRBJ1-6, with D perhaps matching TRBD1 (5 bases). CDR1 and CDR2 from the germline V gene are GTSNPN and SVGIG (reference sequence). The CDR3 loop spans 15 amino acids. Trimming stripped 0 bases from V and 10 bases from J, with 16 bases between.

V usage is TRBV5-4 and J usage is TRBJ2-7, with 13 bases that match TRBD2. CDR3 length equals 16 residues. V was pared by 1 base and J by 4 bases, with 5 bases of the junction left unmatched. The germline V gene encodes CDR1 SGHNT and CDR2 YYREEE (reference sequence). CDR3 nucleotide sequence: TGTGCCAGCAGCTTGCGCACTAGCGGGGGGGCTTACGAGCAGTACTTC. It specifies CASSLRTSGGAYEQYF.

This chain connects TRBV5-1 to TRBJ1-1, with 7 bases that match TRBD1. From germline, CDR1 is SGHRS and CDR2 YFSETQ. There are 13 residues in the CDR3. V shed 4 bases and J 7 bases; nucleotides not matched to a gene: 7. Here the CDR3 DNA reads TGCGCCAGCAGCCCCACAGGGGCGGTTGAAGCTTTCTTT. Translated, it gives CASSPTGAVEAFF.